These T cell receptor beta chains were read from a single sample in a study of CD8 T cells in ankylosing spondylitis. MiXCR, applied by TCRdb to the 5' RACE reads, yields one record per CDR3 protein. The sample lists about 460,000 distinct CDR3 sequences; under 5.5% were seen once. Sequencing used blood, either unsorted or a sorted T cell fraction (not recorded which). These TCRs come from a male donor with ankylosing spondylitis. Each CDR3 is given with its conserved first and last residue. The D gene is left open where the match is weak. Size values are once, few and many counts, or a class for expanded clones, and some rows have none.

clone_size	cdr3_length	v_call	j_call	d_call	cdr3_nt	cdr3_aa
many	20	TRBV20-1	TRBJ2-4	TRBD2	TGCAGTGCTACCCGATTCCGCCGGAGCGTCCTGCGGGAGGCCAAAAACATTCAGTACTTC	CSATRFRRSVLREAKNIQYF
.	18	TRBV5-1	TRBJ2-3	TRBD2	TGCGCCAGCAGCTTGGCCGTTATCCTAGCGGGCGCCGCAGATACGCAGTATTTT	CASSLAVILAGAADTQYF
many	13	TRBV6-6	TRBJ2-2	.	TGTGCCAGCCGAAACAGGGAGGGCGGGGAGCTGTTTTTT	CASRNREGGELFF
few	13	TRBV10-3	TRBJ2-3	.	TGTGCCATCAAAGAGGACGGTACGAATACGCAGTATTTT	CAIKEDGTNTQYF
few	16	TRBV20-1	TRBJ2-7	TRBD2	TGCAGTGCTAGAGGGACAGCGGGAGGGTTCTCGAGGGAGCAGTACTTC	CSARGTAGGFSREQYF
many	18	TRBV4-3	TRBJ2-1	TRBD2	TGCGCCAGCAGCCAAGATTTAGGAGCGGGAGGGCCAGGGGATGAGCAGTTCTTC	CASSQDLGAGGPGDEQFF
many	14	TRBV4-1	TRBJ1-1	.	TGCGCCAGCAGCCTACGCAAAGAAGCCACTGAAGCTTTCTTT	CASSLRKEATEAFF
.	16	TRBV6-2/TRBV6-3	TRBJ2-7	.	TGTGCCACCGCTGGACAGTCGTCCAGGAGATTTTACGAGCAGTACTTC	CATAGQSSRRFYEQYF
many	15	TRBV9	TRBJ2-5	TRBD1	TGTGCCAGCAGCGTAGAAGGGGACAGCAAAGAGACCCAGTACTTC	CASSVEGDSKETQYF
many	12	TRBV20-1	TRBJ2-1	TRBD2	TGCAGTGCTGCACTAGCGGGAAGGGAGCAGTTCTTC	CSAALAGREQFF
many	16	TRBV4-1	TRBJ2-7	TRBD2	TGCGCCAGCAGCCAAGCGATAGCGGGAGATTCCTACGAGCAGTACTTC	CASSQAIAGDSYEQYF
many	13	TRBV10-3	TRBJ2-2	.	TGTGCCTCTAAAGGCCTCAGCACCGGGGAGCTGTTTTTT	CASKGLSTGELFF
many	16	TRBV12-3/TRBV12-4	TRBJ2-4	.	TGTGCCAGCAGTCATAACCGGGTTTCCCTAGGGGACATTCAGTACTTC	CASSHNRVSLGDIQYF
many	16	TRBV6-1	TRBJ2-3	TRBD2	TGTGCCAGCAGAAAGGGACTAGCGGGTAGCACAGATACGCAGTATTTT	CASRKGLAGSTDTQYF
many	16	TRBV7-6	TRBJ1-5	.	TGTGCCAGCAGCCTCGGTGTATGGGGCGCAGAACAGCCCCAGCATTTT	CASSLGVWGAEQPQHF
many	16	TRBV9	TRBJ2-2	.	TGTGCCAGCAGCGTAGGAGGGGGACCATACACCGGGGAGCTGTTTTTT	CASSVGGGPYTGELFF
many	14	TRBV4-3	TRBJ1-2	.	TGCGCCAGCAGCCCCGGGCGTGTTAGCTATGGCTACACCTTC	CASSPGRVSYGYTF
many	15	TRBV20-1	TRBJ2-3	TRBD2	TGCAGTGCCGAACCGAGAAGCGGGGGTATAGATACGCAGTATTTT	CSAEPRSGGIDTQYF
many	17	TRBV5-1	TRBJ1-1	TRBD1	TGCGCCAGCAGCTTGGGGGCCGGGACAGGCCAACTCACTGAAGCTTTCTTT	CASSLGAGTGQLTEAFF
many	15	TRBV5-1	TRBJ1-1	.	TGCGCCAGCAGCTTGCTCCAGGGACGGAACACTGAAGCTTTCTTT	CASSLLQGRNTEAFF
.	17	TRBV2	TRBJ1-5	.	TGTGCCAGCACCGGATGGTGGATAGGGGAGGGAAGACAGCCCCAGCATTTT	CASTGWWIGEGRQPQHF
.	15	TRBV28	TRBJ1-4	.	TGTGCCAGCAGTTTCGCTAGGGTAACTAATGAAAAACTGTTTTTT	CASSFARVTNEKLFF
many	17	TRBV11-2	TRBJ1-3	TRBD1	TGTGCCTGCAGCCGCGGTCCCGGGACAGGGCTCGGAAACACCATATATTTT	CACSRGPGTGLGNTIYF
many	15	TRBV7-9	TRBJ2-7	TRBD1	TGTGCCAGCAGCTTACAAACAGGGGTTAGCTACGAGCAGTACTTC	CASSLQTGVSYEQYF
many	16	TRBV5-1	TRBJ2-7	.	TGCGCCAGCAGCTTGGACGGGGGCCTACCCTCCTACGAGCAGTACTTC	CASSLDGGLPSYEQYF
many	14	TRBV5-1	TRBJ2-5	TRBD1	TGCGCCAGCAGCTTGAGGGACAGGGAGGAGACCCAGTACTTC	CASSLRDREETQYF
many	13	TRBV10-3	TRBJ1-5	.	TGTGCCATCAGTGAGACAGGGCTAGGGCCCCAGCATTTT	CAISETGLGPQHF
many	14	TRBV9	TRBJ2-1	.	TGTGCCAGCAGCGACGTAGCAGGTGTCAATGAGCAGTTCTTC	CASSDVAGVNEQFF
many	17	TRBV4-1	TRBJ1-4	.	TGCGCCAGCAGCCCGGGTCTCCAACTGAGGGCTAATGAAAAACTGTTTTTT	CASSPGLQLRANEKLFF
many	15	TRBV5-1	TRBJ2-7	TRBD1	TGCGCCAGCAGCATCGGGACAGGGAGGACCTACGAGCAGTACTTC	CASSIGTGRTYEQYF
many	14	TRBV7-9	TRBJ1-2	TRBD1	TGTGCCAGCACCAAGACAGGGGAGCGTCGGGGCTACACCTTC	CASTKTGERRGYTF
many	15	TRBV27	TRBJ1-1	TRBD1	TGTGCCAGCAGTTTAGAACCAGGGGGCAGGACTGAAGCTTTCTTT	CASSLEPGGRTEAFF
.	15	TRBV6-1	TRBJ1-5	.	TGTGCCAGCAGTCCACCGGGTCGCACGAATCAGCCCCAGCATTTT	CASSPPGRTNQPQHF
many	14	TRBV5-4	TRBJ2-5	TRBD1	TGTGCCAGCAGCTCCCAGGGGGCGAGCGAGACCCAGTACTTC	CASSSQGASETQYF
many	13	TRBV5-1	TRBJ2-5	.	TGCGCCAGCAGCTTGGTTGGGGTGGAGACCCAGTACTTC	CASSLVGVETQYF
.	15	TRBV7-2	TRBJ2-5	.	TGTGCCAGCAGCTCCCTTGGTTGGGTTCAAGAGACCCAGTACTTC	CASSSLGWVQETQYF
many	14	TRBV5-1	TRBJ2-3	.	TGCGCCAGCAGCTTCCGAAGTGGTGGAGATACGCAGTATTTT	CASSFRSGGDTQYF
many	14	TRBV9	TRBJ2-7	.	TGTGCCAGCAGCGGCCGGGACGAGCCCTACGAGCAGTACTTC	CASSGRDEPYEQYF
many	14	TRBV12-3/TRBV12-4	TRBJ1-2	.	TGTGCCAGCAGTGGACAGATTTCCCTTTATGGCTACACCTTC	CASSGQISLYGYTF
many	11	TRBV29-1	TRBJ2-1	.	TGCAGCGTCCAGATGTACAATGAGCAGTTCTTC	CSVQMYNEQFF
many	15	TRBV5-1	TRBJ2-7	.	TGCGCCAGCAGCGCGGAAAATAGGGGATTCTACGAGCAGTACTTC	CASSAENRGFYEQYF
few	16	TRBV5-1	TRBJ2-5	.	TGCGCCAGCAGCTTGGGGGCGAGGACCCTAAAAGAGACCCAGTACTTC	CASSLGARTLKETQYF
many	12	TRBV29-1	TRBJ2-1	.	TGCAGCGTTGAAATCAGAGCGGGTGATCCGTTCTTC	CSVEIRAGDPFF
few	17	TRBV4-1	TRBJ2-1	.	TGCGCCAGCAGCCATACTCCCTCAAGGAGTCTCTACAATGAGCAGTTCTTC	CASSHTPSRSLYNEQFF
many	16	TRBV6-5	TRBJ1-2	TRBD1	TGTGCCAGCAGTTCCCCGAGGACAGGGGGCCACTATGGCTACACCTTC	CASSSPRTGGHYGYTF
many	15	TRBV12-3/TRBV12-4	TRBJ2-5	TRBD2	TGTGCCAGCAGGTCCGGGACTAGGGTCTTTGAGACCCAGTACTTC	CASRSGTRVFETQYF
many	13	TRBV20-1	TRBJ1-4	.	TGCAGTGCTAGTCAGGGTTTTAATGAAAAACTGTTTTTT	CSASQGFNEKLFF
.	22	TRBV20-1	TRBJ2-5	.	TGCAGTGCTAGAGCAGGGTTGCGGAATCTGAGAGCCGTCCGAAAAGGTCAAGAGACCCAGTACTTC	CSARAGLRNLRAVRKGQETQYF
many	14	TRBV4-3	TRBJ2-1	.	TGCGCCAGCAGCTCAAGCTCATTCGGGTATGAGCAGTTCTTC	CASSSSSFGYEQFF
many	15	TRBV5-1	TRBJ2-3	.	TGCGCCAGCAGACGCGCGATAGTGGGGCCAGATACGCAGTATTTT	CASRRAIVGPDTQYF
many	18	TRBV10-3	TRBJ2-3	.	TGTGCCATCAGTGATCCCCAAGCGGGCCCGTTCAGCACAGATACGCAGTATTTT	CAISDPQAGPFSTDTQYF
few	13	TRBV18	TRBJ1-2	TRBD1	TGTGCCAGCTCACCTGACAGGGAGGATGGCTACACCTTC	CASSPDREDGYTF
many	13	TRBV10-1	TRBJ2-5	TRBD1	TGCGCCAGCAGCCCCGGACAGGCAAGGACCCAGTACTTC	CASSPGQARTQYF
few	18	TRBV6-2/TRBV6-3	TRBJ2-2	TRBD1	TGTGCCAGCAGTTACTTGGTGGGACAGGGGGCCCACACCGGGGAGCTGTTTTTT	CASSYLVGQGAHTGELFF
many	15	TRBV6-2/TRBV6-3	TRBJ2-5	.	TGTGCCAGCAGACCAGCCGGGACCTCTCAAGAGACCCAGTACTTC	CASRPAGTSQETQYF
many	12	TRBV9	TRBJ1-5	.	TGTGCCAGCAGCTCGGAAGGAGGGGAGATGCATTTT	CASSSEGGEMHF
.	16	TRBV7-9	TRBJ2-6	.	TGTGCCAGCAGCTTAGGTGTGGGGCCTGGGGCCAACGTCCTGACTTTC	CASSLGVGPGANVLTF
many	15	TRBV5-1	TRBJ2-7	TRBD1	TGCGCCAGCAGCCGGACAGGACAGAGCTCCTACGAGCAGTACTTC	CASSRTGQSSYEQYF
.	17	TRBV4-1	TRBJ2-3	TRBD2	TGCGCCAGCAGCCAAGATTTGGCGGGAGAGGGCACAGATACGCAGTATTTT	CASSQDLAGEGTDTQYF